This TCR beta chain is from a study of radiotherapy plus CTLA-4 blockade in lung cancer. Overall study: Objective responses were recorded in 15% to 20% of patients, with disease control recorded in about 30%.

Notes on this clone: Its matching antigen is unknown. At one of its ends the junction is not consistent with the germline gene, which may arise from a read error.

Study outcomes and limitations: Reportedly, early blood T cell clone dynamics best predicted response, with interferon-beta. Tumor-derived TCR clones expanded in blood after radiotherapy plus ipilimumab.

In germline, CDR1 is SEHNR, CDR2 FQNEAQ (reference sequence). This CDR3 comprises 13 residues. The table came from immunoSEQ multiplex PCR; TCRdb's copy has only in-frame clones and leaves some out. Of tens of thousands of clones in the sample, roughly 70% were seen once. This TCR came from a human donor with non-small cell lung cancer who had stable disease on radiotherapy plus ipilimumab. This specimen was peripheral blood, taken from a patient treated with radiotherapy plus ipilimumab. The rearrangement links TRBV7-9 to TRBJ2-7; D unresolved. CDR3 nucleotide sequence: TGTGCCAGCAGCTTAGACCGTCTGAACGAGCAGTATTTC. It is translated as CASSLDRLNEQYF.